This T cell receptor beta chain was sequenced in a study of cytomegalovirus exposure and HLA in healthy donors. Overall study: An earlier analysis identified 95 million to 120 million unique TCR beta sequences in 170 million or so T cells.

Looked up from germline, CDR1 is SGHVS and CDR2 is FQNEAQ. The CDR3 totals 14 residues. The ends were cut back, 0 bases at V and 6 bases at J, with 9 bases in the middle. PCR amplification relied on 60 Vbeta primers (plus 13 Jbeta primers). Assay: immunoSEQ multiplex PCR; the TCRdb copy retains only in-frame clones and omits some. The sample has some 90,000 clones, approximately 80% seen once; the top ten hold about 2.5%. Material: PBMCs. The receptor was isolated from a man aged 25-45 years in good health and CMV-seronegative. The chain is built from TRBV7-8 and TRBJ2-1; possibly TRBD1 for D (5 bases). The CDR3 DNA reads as TGTGCCAGCAGCTTAGCGCACAGGCCCAATGAGCAGTTCTTC. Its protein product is CASSLAHRPNEQFF.